Given below is one T cell receptor beta chain in context. Its binding antigen is unknown. Sequencing was carried out with an Illumina HiSeq 2000. TCR beta cDNA libraries were prepared using 5'RACE template switching, which introduced a universal primer site and unique molecular identifiers. Priming for cDNA synthesis came from the TCR beta constant segment, and two successive PCR amplification steps followed. The paper's processing steps were these. MIGEC was used to demultiplex reads and group the reads by UMI, and MiTCR was used to assemble and quantify clonotypes. To exclude erroneous sequences, any TCR cDNA sequence not supported by at least two reads was discarded. Downstream repertoire analysis used the tcR package, and clonotypes were matched across fractions by CDR3 nucleotide sequence plus V segment. VDJmatch was used to annotate antigen specificity against VDJdb, with one amino acid substitution in CDR3 allowed. TCRdb reprocessed the reads and lists each CDR3 protein sequence as a single entry, with no DNA. TCRdb, rather than the study authors, made the V and J calls. The sample has 250,000 or so distinct CDR3 sequences on record. The ten largest clonotypes hold around 4.3% of the sample.

The data were obtained in a study of T cells expressing NK-cell markers (dated by TCRdb to 2020 to 2022). The study in broad terms: TCR beta-chain repertoires were profiled in sorted CD3+CD56+NKG2C+, CD3+CD56+NKG2C- and CD3+CD56-NKG2C+ T-cell subsets from about 8 donors. Among the eight sequenced donors, only one was HCMV-seronegative, while the other seven were HCMV-seropositive. All eight donors whose samples were sequenced were randomly selected healthy volunteers, three of them men and five women. Sequencing of the libraries produced 2 x 150 bp reads on Illumina HiSeq 2000/2500, MiSeq or NextSeq. The paper's findings and limits, for the study overall: Those dominant clonotypes were again the most abundant among CD3+CD56-NKG2C+ cells in a handful of donors, at about 25-65%. In six donors, the dominant CD3+CD56+NKG2C+ clonotypes ranked among the top 10 CD8+ clonotypes, making up roughly 1.0-8% of CD8+ T cells. It remained unclear whether the expanded NKG2C-expressing T cell clones were specific for HCMV antigens.

The CDR3 spans 13 residues, from the cysteine through the phenylalanine. The record lacks a DNA sequence. The germline V gene encodes CDR1 SQVTM and CDR2 ANQGSEA. HCMV-specific IgG was detected in serum with a commercial ELISA kit to determine HCMV serostatus. Ficoll density gradient centrifugation was used to isolate peripheral blood mononuclear cells from blood. The TCR comes from a woman aged 18-69 years in good health. The sequence links TRBV29-1 to TRBJ2-3; the TCRdb call, TRBD2, lacks DNA for checking. Sequenced input: blood T cells: a sorted CD56 or NKG2C T cell subset, CD4+ or CD8+ T cells, or bulk PBMC T cells (not recorded which). CDR3 region: CSVRGLLLDTQYF.